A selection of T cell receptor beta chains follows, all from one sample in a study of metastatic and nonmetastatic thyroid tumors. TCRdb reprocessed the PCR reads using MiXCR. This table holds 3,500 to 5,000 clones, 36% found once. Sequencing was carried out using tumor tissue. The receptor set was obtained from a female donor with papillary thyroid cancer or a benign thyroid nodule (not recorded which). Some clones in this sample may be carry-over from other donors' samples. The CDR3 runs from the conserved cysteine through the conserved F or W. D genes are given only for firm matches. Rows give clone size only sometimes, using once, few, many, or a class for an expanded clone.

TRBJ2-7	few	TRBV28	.	TGTGCCAGCAACGACGGTTCCTACGAGCAGTACTTC	CASNDGSYEQYF
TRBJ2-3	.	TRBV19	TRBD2	TGTGCCAGTAGTAACTCCGGGACTAGCGGCACAGATACGCAGTATTTT	CASSNSGTSGTDTQYF
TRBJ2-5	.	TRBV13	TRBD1	TGTGCCAGCAGCTCGGGACAGCGAGGGACCCAGTACTTC	CASSSGQRGTQYF
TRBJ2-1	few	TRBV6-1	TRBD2	TGTGCCAGCAGTGAAGAAGCGGGGGGGATCAATGAGCAGTTCTTC	CASSEEAGGINEQFF
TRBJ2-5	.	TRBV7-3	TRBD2	TGTGCCAGCAGCCTCACTAGCGGGAGACGAGAGACCCAGTACTTC	CASSLTSGRRETQYF
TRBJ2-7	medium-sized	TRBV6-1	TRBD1	TGTGCCAGCTCAAGGGACAGGAATACCTACGAGCAGTACTTC	CASSRDRNTYEQYF
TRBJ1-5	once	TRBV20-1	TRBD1	TGCAGTGCTAGAACCGGGACAGGGGGAGACAATCAGCCCCAGCATTTT	CSARTGTGGDNQPQHF
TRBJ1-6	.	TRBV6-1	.	TGTGCCAGCAAAAGAACCGACCTCGGGACTTCACCCCTCCACTTT	CASKRTDLGTSPLHF
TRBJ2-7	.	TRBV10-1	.	TGCGCCAGCAGTGAGTCCTTCTACGAGCAGTACTTC	CASSESFYEQYF
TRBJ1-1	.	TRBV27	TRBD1	TGTGCCAGCAGGGCCGGGACAGGGGCAGGAGGCACTGAAGCTTTCTTT	CASRAGTGAGGTEAFF
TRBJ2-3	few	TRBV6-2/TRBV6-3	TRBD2	TGTGCCAGCAGTTGGACTAGCGGGAGCACAGATACGCAGTATTTT	CASSWTSGSTDTQYF
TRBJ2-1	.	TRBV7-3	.	TGTGCCAGCAGCCCCCCTAGGTACAATGAGCAGTTCTTC	CASSPPRYNEQFF
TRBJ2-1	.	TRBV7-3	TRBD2	TGTGCCAGCAGCCCAACGGGGGGGAGCTCCTACAATGAGCAGTTCTTC	CASSPTGGSSYNEQFF
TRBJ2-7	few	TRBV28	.	TGTGCCAGCAGTGATTTAGGCGAGCAGTACTTC	CASSDLGEQYF
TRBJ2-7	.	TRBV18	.	TGTGCCAGCTCACCAGCTCCAGGGCCGGGCAGGGGCGAGCAGTACTTC	CASSPAPGPGRGEQYF
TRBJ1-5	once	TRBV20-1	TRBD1	TGCAGTGCTAGAGCCACAGGGGGCGGCAATCAGCCCCAGCATTTT	CSARATGGGNQPQHF
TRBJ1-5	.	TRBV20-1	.	TGCAGTGCTAGTGGACAGACTAGCAACACTATCAATCAGCCCCAGCATTTT	CSASGQTSNTINQPQHF
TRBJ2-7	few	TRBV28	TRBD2	TGTGCCAGCAGTTTAGCCCCGGGGGGCTACGAGCAGTACTTC	CASSLAPGGYEQYF
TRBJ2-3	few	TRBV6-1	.	TGTGCCAGCACGGCAGGGGTGAGGGCCGATACGCAGTATTTT	CASTAGVRADTQYF
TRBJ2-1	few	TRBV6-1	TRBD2	TGTGCCAGCAGTGTGGGACTAGCGGGAGTCAATGAGCAGTTCTTC	CASSVGLAGVNEQFF
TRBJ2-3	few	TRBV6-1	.	TGTGCCAGCAGCCTAAGACAGACAGATACGCAGTATTTT	CASSLRQTDTQYF
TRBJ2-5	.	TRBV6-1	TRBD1	TGTGCCAGCAGCCTACCCCGACGACAGGGGGCACAAGAGACCCAGTACTTC	CASSLPRRQGAQETQYF
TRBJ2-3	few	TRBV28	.	TGTGCCAGCAGTCTTACAGATACGCAGTATTTT	CASSLTDTQYF
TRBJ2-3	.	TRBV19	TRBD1	TGTGCCAGTAGTACTCCCGGGACAGGGAGCACAGATACGCAGTATTTT	CASSTPGTGSTDTQYF
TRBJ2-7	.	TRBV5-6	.	TGTGCCAGCAGCTTGGCCGAAGGCGAATACGAGCAGTACTTC	CASSLAEGEYEQYF
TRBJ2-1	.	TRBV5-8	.	TGTGCCAGCACCTCGGAGGGAAGGAGGAACGGCTACAATGAGCAGTTCTTC	CASTSEGRRNGYNEQFF
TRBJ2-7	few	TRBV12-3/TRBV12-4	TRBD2	TGTGCCAGCACCACTGTAGCGGGACCTGCCTACGAGCAGTACTTC	CASTTVAGPAYEQYF
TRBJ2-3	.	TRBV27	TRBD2	TGTGCCAGCAGTCCCTCGGTTAGCGGGAGTTCAGATACGCAGTATTTT	CASSPSVSGSSDTQYF
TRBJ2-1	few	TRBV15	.	TGTGCCACCAGCAGAGATATGGGGGAGGCGGCCTACAATGAGCAGTTCTTC	CATSRDMGEAAYNEQFF
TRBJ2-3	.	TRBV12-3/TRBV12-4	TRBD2	TGTGCCAGCAGTGGGGGGAGGGGCACAGATACGCAGTATTTT	CASSGGRGTDTQYF
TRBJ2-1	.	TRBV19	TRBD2	TGTGCCAGTAGTCTGACTAGCGGGAGGGTCTCCTACAATGAGCAGTTCTTC	CASSLTSGRVSYNEQFF
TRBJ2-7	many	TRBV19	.	TGTGCCAGTAGGGGGGACTCCTACGAGCAGTACTTC	CASRGDSYEQYF
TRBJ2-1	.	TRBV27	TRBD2	TGTGCCAGCAGACCCCCTCTAGCGGGAACCTACAATGAGCAGTTCTTC	CASRPPLAGTYNEQFF
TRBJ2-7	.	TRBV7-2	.	TGTGCCAGCAGCCGTCGCGAAGGGGACGAGCAGTACTTC	CASSRREGDEQYF
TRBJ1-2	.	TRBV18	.	TGTGCCAGCTCACAAGGGACACGACAAACGGCTGGCTACACCTTC	CASSQGTRQTAGYTF
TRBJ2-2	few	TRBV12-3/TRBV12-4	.	TGTGCCAGCAGCCAGCCCGGGGAGCTGTTTTTT	CASSQPGELFF
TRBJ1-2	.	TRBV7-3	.	TGTGCCAGTGCGAAGGGGATTGGTCTGGGAGGCTACACCTTC	CASAKGIGLGGYTF
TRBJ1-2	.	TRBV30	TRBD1	TGTGCCTGGAGTGATTGGACAGGGGCATCGGGAGGCTACACCTTC	CAWSDWTGASGGYTF
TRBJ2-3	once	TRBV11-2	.	TGTGCCAGCAGCTCCGACGGGAAAAGCACAGATACGCAGTATTTT	CASSSDGKSTDTQYF
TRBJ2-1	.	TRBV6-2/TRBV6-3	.	TGTGCCAGCAGTTACTCAGTTACTAACAATGAGCAGTTCTTC	CASSYSVTNNEQFF
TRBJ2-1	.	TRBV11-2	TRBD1	TGTGCCAGCAGCTTAAGTGGGCAGGGGGCGTACAATGAGCAGTTCTTC	CASSLSGQGAYNEQFF
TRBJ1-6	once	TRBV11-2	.	TGTGCCAGCAGCTTAGGGGTTCGGGCCCTTAATTCACCCCTCCACTTT	CASSLGVRALNSPLHF
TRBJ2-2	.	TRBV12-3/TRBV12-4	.	TGTGCCAGCAGCCCCCGTCCAGGGAAGACCGGGGAGCTGTTTTTT	CASSPRPGKTGELFF
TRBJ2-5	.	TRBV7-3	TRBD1	TGTGCCAGCAGCTTGGACAGGGACGAGACCCAGTACTTC	CASSLDRDETQYF
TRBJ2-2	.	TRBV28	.	TGTGCCAGCAGTTCACAGAACACCGGGGAGCTGTTTTTT	CASSSQNTGELFF
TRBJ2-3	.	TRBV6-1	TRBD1	TGTGCCAGCACCTCAGGACAGGGGGCAACAGATACGCAGTATTTT	CASTSGQGATDTQYF
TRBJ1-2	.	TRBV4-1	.	TGCGCCAGCAGCTCCAGCGGAAGCAACTATGGCTACACCTTC	CASSSSGSNYGYTF
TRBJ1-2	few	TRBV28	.	TGTGCCAGCAGTTTACAGGGCCATGGCTACACCTTC	CASSLQGHGYTF
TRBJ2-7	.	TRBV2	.	TGTGCCAGCAGTAATGGGGGGCTCGAGCAGTACTTC	CASSNGGLEQYF
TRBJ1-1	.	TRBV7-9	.	TGTGCCAGCAGCCCCAGGACAGCCCTCGGGGGTGAAGCTTTCTTT	CASSPRTALGGEAFF